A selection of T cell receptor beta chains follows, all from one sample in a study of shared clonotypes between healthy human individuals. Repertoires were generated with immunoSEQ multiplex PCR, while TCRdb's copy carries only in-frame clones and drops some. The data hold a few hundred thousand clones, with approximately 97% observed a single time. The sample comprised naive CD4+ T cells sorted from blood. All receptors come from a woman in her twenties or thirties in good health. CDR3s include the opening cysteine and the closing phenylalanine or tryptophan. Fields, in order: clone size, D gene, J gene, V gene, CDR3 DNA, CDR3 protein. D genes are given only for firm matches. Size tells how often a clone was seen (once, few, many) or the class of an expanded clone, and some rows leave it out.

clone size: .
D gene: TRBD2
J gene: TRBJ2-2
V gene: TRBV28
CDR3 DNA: TGTGCCAGCAGCACCCCGGCTAGCGGGAGGGCGGACGGGGAGCTGTTTTTT
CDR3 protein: CASSTPASGRADGELFF

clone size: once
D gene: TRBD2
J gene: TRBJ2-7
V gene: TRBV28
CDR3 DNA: TGTGCCAGCAGCCGCGGGAGAACTTTCTACGAGCAGTACTTC
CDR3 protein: CASSRGRTFYEQYF

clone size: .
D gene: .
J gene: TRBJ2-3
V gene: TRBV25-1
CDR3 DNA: TGTGCCAGCAGTTTAAGACTAGACACAGATACGCAGTATTTT
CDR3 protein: CASSLRLDTDTQYF

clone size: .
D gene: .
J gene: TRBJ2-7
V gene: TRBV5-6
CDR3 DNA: TGTGCCAGCAGCTTGGGAAGATTCCGGTTCCCTTCCTCCTACGAGCAGTACTTC
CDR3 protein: CASSLGRFRFPSSYEQYF

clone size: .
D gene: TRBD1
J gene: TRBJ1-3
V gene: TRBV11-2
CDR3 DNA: TGTGCCAGCAGCTTGTACGGGACAGGGTCTGGAAACACCATATATTTT
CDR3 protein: CASSLYGTGSGNTIYF

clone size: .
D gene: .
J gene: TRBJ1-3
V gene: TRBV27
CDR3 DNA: TGTGCCAGCAGTTTAGGCCCGCGAAGCACCATATATTTT
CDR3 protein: CASSLGPRSTIYF

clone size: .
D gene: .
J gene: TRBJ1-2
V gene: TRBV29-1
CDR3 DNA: TGCAGCGCCCAGAGGGGTAACTATGGCTACACCTTC
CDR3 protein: CSAQRGNYGYTF

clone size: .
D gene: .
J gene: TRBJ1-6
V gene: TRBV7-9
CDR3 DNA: TGTGCCAGCAGCTTAATGGGGGCATCGGATAATTCACCCCTCCACTTT
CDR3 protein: CASSLMGASDNSPLHF

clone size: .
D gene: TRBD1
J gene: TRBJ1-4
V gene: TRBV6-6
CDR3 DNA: TGTGCCAGCAGTTCCCGGACAGGGGGCGGTGAAAAACTGTTTTTT
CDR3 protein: CASSSRTGGGEKLFF

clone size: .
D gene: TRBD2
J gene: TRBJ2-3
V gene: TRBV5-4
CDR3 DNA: TGTGCCAGCAGCTCCCTAGCGGGAGGGCGGGGGGGCACGCAGTATTTT
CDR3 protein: CASSSLAGGRGGTQYF

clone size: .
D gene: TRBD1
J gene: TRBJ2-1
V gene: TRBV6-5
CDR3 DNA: TGTGCCAGCAGTTACCGGGACAGGGGGCGGAATGAGCAGTTCTTC
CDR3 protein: CASSYRDRGRNEQFF

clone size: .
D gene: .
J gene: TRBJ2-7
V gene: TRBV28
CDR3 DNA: TGTGCCAGCAGTTTCCGAGAGTCCATAGAGCAGTACTTC
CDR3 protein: CASSFRESIEQYF

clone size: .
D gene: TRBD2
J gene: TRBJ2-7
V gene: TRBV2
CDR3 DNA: TGTGCCAGCAGTGAGCAGCTAGCGGGAGTAAAGTACGAGCAGTACTTC
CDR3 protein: CASSEQLAGVKYEQYF

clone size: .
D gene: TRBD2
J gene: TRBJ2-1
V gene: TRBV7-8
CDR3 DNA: TGTGCCAGCAGCTACCCCCGCCTAGCGGGAACCCCATGGAATGAGCAGTTCTTC
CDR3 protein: CASSYPRLAGTPWNEQFF

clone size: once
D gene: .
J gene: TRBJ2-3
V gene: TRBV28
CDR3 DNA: TGTGCCAGCAGTTCCGAGCTCCCCACCACAGATACGCAGTATTTT
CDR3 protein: CASSSELPTTDTQYF

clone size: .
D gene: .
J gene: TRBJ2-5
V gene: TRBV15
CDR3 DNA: TGTGCCACCAGCAGAGGCCTCGGGTCCCAAGAGACCCAGTACTTC
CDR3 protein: CATSRGLGSQETQYF

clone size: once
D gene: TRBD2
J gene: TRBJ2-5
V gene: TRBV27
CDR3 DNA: TGTGCCAGCAGTTCAAGGACTAGCAGAGAGACCCAGTACTTC
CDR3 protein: CASSSRTSRETQYF

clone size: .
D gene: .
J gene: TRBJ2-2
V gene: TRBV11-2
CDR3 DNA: TGCGCCAGCAGCTGGGGGACGGTGAACACCGGGGAGCTGTTTTTT
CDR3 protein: CASSWGTVNTGELFF

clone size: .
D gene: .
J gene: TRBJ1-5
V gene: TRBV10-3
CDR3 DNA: TGTGCCATAGGTGGGGTTCCGGACAACCAGCCCCAGCATTTT
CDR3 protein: CAIGGVPDNQPQHF

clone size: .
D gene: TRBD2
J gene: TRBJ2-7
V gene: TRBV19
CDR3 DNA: TGTGCCAGTAGTACGGCGACTAGCGGGAGGGCGGTGTACGAGCAGTACTTC
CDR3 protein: CASSTATSGRAVYEQYF

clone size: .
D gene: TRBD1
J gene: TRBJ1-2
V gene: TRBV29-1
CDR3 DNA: TGCAGCGTCCACGCAGGGGGTGGCTACACCTTC
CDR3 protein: CSVHAGGGYTF

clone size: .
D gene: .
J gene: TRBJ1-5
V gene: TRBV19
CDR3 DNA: TGTGCCAGTAGTATAGCAAATCAGCCCCAGCATTTT
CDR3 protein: CASSIANQPQHF

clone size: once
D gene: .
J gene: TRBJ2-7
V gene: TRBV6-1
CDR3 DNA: TGTGCCAGCAGTATCGGGGGTTCCTACGAGCAGTACTTC
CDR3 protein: CASSIGGSYEQYF

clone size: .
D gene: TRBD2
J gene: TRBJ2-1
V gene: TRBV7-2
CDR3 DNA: TGTGCCAGCAGCTTAGTGGCGGCTAGCGGGGATGGGGAGCAGTTCTTC
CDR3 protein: CASSLVAASGDGEQFF

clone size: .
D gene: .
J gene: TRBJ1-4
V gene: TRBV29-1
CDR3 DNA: TGCAGCGTGTCGGGGGGGGCGCTTACTAATGAAAAACTGTTTTTT
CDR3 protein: CSVSGGALTNEKLFF

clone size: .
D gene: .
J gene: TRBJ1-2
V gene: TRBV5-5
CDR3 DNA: TGTGCCAGCAGCTCCTATCGCGGAACGACGGGAGATGGCTACACCTTC
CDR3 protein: CASSSYRGTTGDGYTF

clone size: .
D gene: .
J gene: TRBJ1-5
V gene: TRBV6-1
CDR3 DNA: TGTGCCAGCAGTGAATTCTCCGGGACGGACTTCAATCAGCCCCAGCATTTT
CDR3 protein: CASSEFSGTDFNQPQHF